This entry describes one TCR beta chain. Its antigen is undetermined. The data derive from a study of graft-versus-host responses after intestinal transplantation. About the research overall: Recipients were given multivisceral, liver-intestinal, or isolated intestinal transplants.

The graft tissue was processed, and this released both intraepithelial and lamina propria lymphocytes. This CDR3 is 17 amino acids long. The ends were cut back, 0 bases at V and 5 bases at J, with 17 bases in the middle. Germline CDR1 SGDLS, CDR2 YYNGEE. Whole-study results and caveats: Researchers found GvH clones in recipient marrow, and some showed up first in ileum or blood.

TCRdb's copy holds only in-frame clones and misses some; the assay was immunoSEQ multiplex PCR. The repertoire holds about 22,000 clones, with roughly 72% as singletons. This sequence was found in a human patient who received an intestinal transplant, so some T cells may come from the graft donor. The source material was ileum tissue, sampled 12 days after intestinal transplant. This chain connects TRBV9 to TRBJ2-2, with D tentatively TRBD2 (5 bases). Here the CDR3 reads CASSVAGLAQYTGELFF. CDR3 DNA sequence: TGTGCCAGCAGCGTAGCCGGTCTAGCACAATATACCGGGGAGCTGTTTTTT.